This T cell receptor (beta chain) was sequenced in a study of blood T cells in healthy people across ages. As concerns this clonotype: Its antigen is as yet unknown.

Study-level results: Older age coincided with a roughly linear decline in TCR beta diversity per million T cells.

Then a second PCR, running roughly 7 to 11 cycles, was carried out with a sample-barcoded 5' primer and a J-beta primer mix. TCRdb itself ran the 5' RACE reads through MiXCR, one entry per CDR3 protein. The data show more than 900,000 distinct CDR3 sequences, 25% seen once. V lost 3 bases, J lost 5 bases, and 8 bases stayed unmatched. The length of the CDR3 is 16 residues. In addition, the sample was reused for a study of T cells of mothers and their children.

The chain recombines TRBV12-3 or TRBV12-4 with TRBJ2-1; 9 bases match TRBD1. The clonotype was recovered from a girl aged 2 to 10 in good health. Sequenced: blood. The chain's CDR3 is CASSFTGTGIHNEQFF. The CDR3 DNA reads TGTGCCAGCAGTTTTACCGGGACAGGGATCCACAATGAGCAGTTCTTC.